Shown below are 4 T cell receptor beta chains from a single sample sequenced in a study of T cells in women clearing cervical HPV infection. Generated by immunoSEQ multiplex PCR, the TCRdb table keeps only in-frame clones and is missing some. In all, the sample yields some 19,000 clones. Sequencing was performed on blood buffy coat. These receptor sequences come from a woman between 18 and 75 years old with a cervical HPV16 infection that either progressed to CIN3+ or cleared (not recorded which).

Note on this clone: The junction shows a germline mismatch at one end, possibly a read error. The DNA ends 3 residues before the CDR3 does, and the rest of the CDR3 is filled in from the germline J gene. The gene calls are TRBV28 and TRBJ1-6, with 10 nucleotides matching TRBD1. Germline values: CDR1 MDHEN, CDR2 SYDVKM. The CDR3 is 15 residues long. The CDR3 loop reads CASSLWTGGNSPLHF. The covered CDR3 bases are TGTGCCAGCAGTCTATGGACAGGGGGTAATTCACCC.

To note about this clone: The read halts 3 residues ahead of the CDR3 end, with the missing end drawn from the germline J gene. The gene calls are TRBV12-3 or TRBV12-4 and TRBJ2-1; 12 bases map to TRBD2. The J segment lost 8 bases and the V segment lost 4 bases, leaving 6 bases of the junction unmatched. CDR3 length equals 15 residues. The DNA read from the CDR3 is TGTGCCAGCAGTTCTCTAGCGGGGGGGCTGTATGAG. It codes for CASSSLAGGLYE. The complete CDR3 sequence is CASSSLAGGLYEQFF.

On this clone itself: The CDR3 extends 3 residues past the end of the read, so its final part is completed from the germline J gene. This rearrangement joins TRBV20-1 to TRBJ2-5, with 9 nucleotides matching TRBD1. Germline CDR1 is DFQATT and CDR2 is SNEGSKA (reference sequence). V dropped 3 bases and J dropped 1; count of bases not matched to a gene: 12. The CDR3 extends over 17 amino acids. The sequenced part of the CDR3 DNA is TGCAGTGCTAGTAATATCCCGGGACAGGGCTTCCAAGAGACC. It translates to CSASNIPGQGFQET. The complete CDR3 sequence is CSASNIPGQGFQETQYF.

As to this clone: The read halts 3 residues ahead of the CDR3 end, with the missing end drawn from the germline J gene. The rearrangement joins TRBV7-8 to TRBJ2-3; 10 bases map to TRBD2. This CDR3 is 15 amino acids long. The V gene end was trimmed by 3 bases and the J gene end by 2 bases; junction bases not matched to a gene: 2. Germline V gene sequence: CDR1 SGHVS, CDR2 FQNEAQ. The DNA read from the CDR3 is TGTGCCAGCAGCTTGACTAGCGGGCCCACAGATACG. Protein: CASSLTSGPTDT. The complete CDR3 sequence is CASSLTSGPTDTQYF.